These 4 T cell receptor beta chains were all obtained from the same sample, sequenced in a study of graft-versus-host responses after intestinal transplantation. Their cognate antigens are unknown. The repertoire was sequenced with immunoSEQ multiplex PCR; TCRdb's copy has only in-frame clones and lacks some. The sample shows tens of thousands of clones, approximately 84% of them seen only once. The sequencing here drew on unstimulated CD4+ T cells sorted from spleen or lymph node cells, taken before transplant. All receptors come from a human donor who was the organ donor for an intestinal transplant.

There are a few counts of this clone. The V gene is TRBV5-4, the J gene TRBJ2-7; 9 bases map to TRBD1. After removal of 4 bases from V and 4 bases from J, the junction contained 6 bases not matched to a gene. CDR1 and CDR2 from the germline V gene are SGHNT and YYREEE (reference sequence). This CDR3 contains 14 residues. CDR3 protein: CASSPGQGWYEQYF. The CDR3 DNA reads TGTGCCAGCAGCCCCGGACAGGGGTGGTACGAGCAGTACTTC.

The chain has TRBV13 and TRBJ2-7; 8 nucleotides agree with TRBD2. V dropped 4 bases and J dropped 2; count of bases not matched to a gene: 4. CDR1 is PRHDT and CDR2 is FYEKMQ in the germline V gene (reference sequence). The CDR3 length is 14 residues. The CDR3: CASSSGGGTYEQYF. CDR3 sequence (DNA): TGTGCCAGCAGCTCCGGGGGGGGGACCTACGAGCAGTACTTC.

CDR3 nucleotides: TGCGCCAGCAAGGGAGGAAGGGAGCTGTTTTTT. Residues: CASKGGRELFF. The chain carries TRBV5-1 and TRBJ2-2; perhaps TRBD2 as D (6 bases). Germline V gene lookup returns CDR1 SGHRS and CDR2 YFSETQ. There are 11 residues in the CDR3. The ends were cut back, 6 bases at V and 9 bases at J, with 9 bases in the middle. The variable domain in full, completed from reference TRBV5-1 and TRBJ2-2, reads KAGVTQTPRYLIKTRGQQVTLSCSPISGHRSVSWYQQTPGQGLQFLFEYFSETQRNKGNFPGRFSGRQFSNSRSEMNVSTLELGDSALYLCASKGGRELFFGEGSRLTVL.

The genes are TRBV6-5 and TRBJ1-2; no reliable D call. This CDR3 is built from 11 residues. From germline, CDR1 is MNHEY and CDR2 SVGAGI. The V gene lost 7 bases and the J gene lost 7 bases, with 10 bases spanning the gap. CDR3 amino acids: CASTGGRGYTF. CDR3 sequence (DNA): TGTGCCAGCACGGGCGGACGTGGCTACACCTTC.